This TCR beta chain comes out of a study of T cell changes during pregnancy in multiple sclerosis. V lost 2 bases and J 7 bases, leaving 7 bases between the germline ends. The length of the CDR3 is 12 residues. Germline V gene sequence: CDR1 SGHDT, CDR2 YYEEEE. Sequencing was performed with immunoSEQ multiplex PCR; in TCRdb, only in-frame clones are kept and a portion is missing. The sample contains about 61,000 clones, around 90% of which appear only once. This sequence originates from a female donor in good health, enrolled as a control in a pregnancy study. The input for sequencing was peripheral blood, taken in the first trimester of pregnancy. The V and J genes are TRBV5-6 and TRBJ2-1; D is unclear. CDR3 sequence: CASSLIRNEQFF. The CDR3 coding sequence is TGTGCCAGCAGCTTAATACGGAATGAGCAGTTCTTC.